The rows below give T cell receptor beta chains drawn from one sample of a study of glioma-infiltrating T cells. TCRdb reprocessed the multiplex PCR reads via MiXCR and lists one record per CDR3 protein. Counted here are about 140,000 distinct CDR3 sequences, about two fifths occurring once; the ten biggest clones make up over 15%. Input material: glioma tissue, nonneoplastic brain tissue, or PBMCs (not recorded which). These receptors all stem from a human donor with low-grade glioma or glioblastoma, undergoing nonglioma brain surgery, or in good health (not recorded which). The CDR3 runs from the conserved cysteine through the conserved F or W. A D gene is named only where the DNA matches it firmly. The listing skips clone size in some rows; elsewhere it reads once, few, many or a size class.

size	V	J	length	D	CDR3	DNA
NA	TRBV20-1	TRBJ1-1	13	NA	CSLDLGGGTEAFF	TGCAGCCTAGACCTGGGGGGGGGCACTGAAGCTTTCTTT
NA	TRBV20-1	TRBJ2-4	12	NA	CSAPTDSGIQYF	TGCAGTGCCCCGACCGACTCCGGCATTCAGTACTTC
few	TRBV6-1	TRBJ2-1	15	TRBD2	CASSVPGLAGDEQFF	TGTGCCAGCAGTGTGCCGGGACTAGCGGGGGATGAGCAGTTCTTC
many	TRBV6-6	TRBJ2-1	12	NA	CASSYRYNEQFF	TGTGCCAGCAGTTACAGGTACAATGAGCAGTTCTTC
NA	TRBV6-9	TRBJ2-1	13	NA	CANSSGRNNEQFF	TGTGCCAACAGTTCCGGACGGAATAATGAGCAGTTCTTC
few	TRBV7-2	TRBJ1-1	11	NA	CASSQIGGAFF	TGTGCCAGCAGCCAAATAGGGGGAGCTTTCTTT
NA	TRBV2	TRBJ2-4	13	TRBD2	CASSDTSGSDQYF	TGTGCCAGCAGTGATACTAGCGGGAGTGATCAGTACTTC
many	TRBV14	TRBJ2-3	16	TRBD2	CASSPTSGAATDTQYF	TGTGCCAGCAGCCCTACTAGCGGCGCCGCGACAGATACGCAGTATTTT
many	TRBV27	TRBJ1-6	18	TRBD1	CASRPDRELQGNNSPLHF	TGTGCCAGCAGACCCGACAGGGAGCTCCAGGGTAATAATTCACCCCTCCACTTT
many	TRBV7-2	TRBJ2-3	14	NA	CASSPGSSTDTQYF	TGTGCCAGCAGCCCAGGCTCCAGCACAGATACGCAGTATTTT
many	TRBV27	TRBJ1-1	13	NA	CASSPRMNTEAFF	TGTGCCAGCAGTCCGAGGATGAACACTGAAGCTTTCTTT
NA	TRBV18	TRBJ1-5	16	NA	CASSPGAVETGSPQHF	TGTGCCAGCTCACCGGGCGCCGTGGAGACGGGCAGCCCCCAGCATTTT
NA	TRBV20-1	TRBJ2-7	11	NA	CSASTTYEQYF	TGCAGTGCTAGCACTACCTACGAGCAGTACTTC
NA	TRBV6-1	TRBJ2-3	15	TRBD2	CASSRLAGGTDTQYF	TGTGCCAGCAGTCGACTAGCGGGAGGCACAGATACGCAGTATTTT
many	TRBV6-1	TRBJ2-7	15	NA	CASTIRTDSSYEQYF	TGTGCCAGCACCATCCGGACTGATAGCTCCTACGAGCAGTACTTC
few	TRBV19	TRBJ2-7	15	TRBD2	CASAGTSGRSVEQYF	TGTGCCAGTGCCGGGACTAGCGGGAGGTCTGTCGAGCAGTACTTC
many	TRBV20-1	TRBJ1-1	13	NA	CSPNPGSNTEAFF	TGCAGTCCCAATCCGGGATCGAACACTGAAGCTTTCTTT
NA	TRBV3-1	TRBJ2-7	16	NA	CASSQDPLASSYEQYF	TGTGCCAGCAGCCAAGATCCTCTAGCGTCCTCCTACGAGCAGTACTTC
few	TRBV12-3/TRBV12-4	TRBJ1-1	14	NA	CASSRDSRNTEAFF	TGTGCCAGCAGTAGAGACAGTCGAAACACTGAAGCTTTCTTT
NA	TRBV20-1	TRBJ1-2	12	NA	CSASLNGDGYTF	TGCAGTGCTAGCCTCAACGGAGACGGCTACACCTTC
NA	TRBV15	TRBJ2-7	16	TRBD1	CATSRDLGQGAEEQYF	TGTGCCACCAGCAGAGATCTGGGACAGGGGGCAGAGGAGCAGTACTTC
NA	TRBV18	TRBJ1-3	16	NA	CASSLSLQSSGNTIYF	TGTGCCAGCTCACTATCTCTCCAGAGCTCTGGAAACACCATATATTTT
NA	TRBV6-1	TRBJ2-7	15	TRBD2	CASSGTSGNSYEQYF	TGTGCCAGCAGTGGTACTAGCGGGAACTCCTACGAGCAGTACTTC
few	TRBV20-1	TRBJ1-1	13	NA	CSARAGGETEAFF	TGCAGTGCTAGAGCCGGGGGCGAGACTGAAGCTTTCTTT
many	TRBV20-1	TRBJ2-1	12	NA	CSVPDRNNEQFF	TGCAGTGTTCCCGACAGGAACAATGAGCAGTTCTTC